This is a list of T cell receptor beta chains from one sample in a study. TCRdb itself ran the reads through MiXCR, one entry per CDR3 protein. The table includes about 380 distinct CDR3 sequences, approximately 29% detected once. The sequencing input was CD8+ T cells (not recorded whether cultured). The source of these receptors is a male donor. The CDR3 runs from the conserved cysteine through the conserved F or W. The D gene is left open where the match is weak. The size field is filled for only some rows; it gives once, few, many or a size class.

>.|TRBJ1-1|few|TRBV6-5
TGTGCCAGCAGTTACTCGAATACACAAAATGAAGCTTTCTTT
CASSYSNTQNEAFF
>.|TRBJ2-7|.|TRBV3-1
TGTGCCAGCAGCCAAGGTCCATCTGGGGGGTTCGCCTACGAGCAGTACTTC
CASSQGPSGGFAYEQYF
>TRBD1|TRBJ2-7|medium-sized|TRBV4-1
TGCGCCAGCAGCCAAGACCGGACAGGGGGCGGATACGAGCAGTACTTC
CASSQDRTGGGYEQYF
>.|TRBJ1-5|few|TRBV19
TGTGCCAGTGGTTTTTATAGCAATCAGCCCCAGCATTTT
CASGFYSNQPQHF
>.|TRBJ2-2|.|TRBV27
TGTGCCAGCAGTTTAATCCTCCCCGGGGAGCCGTTTTTT
CASSLILPGEPFF
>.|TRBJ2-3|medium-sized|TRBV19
TGTGCCAGTAGTATGACTAGCACAGATACGCAGTATTTT
CASSMTSTDTQYF
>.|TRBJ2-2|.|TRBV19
TGTTCCAGTAGTATACGCTCCACCGGGGAGCTGTTTTTT
CSSSIRSTGELFF
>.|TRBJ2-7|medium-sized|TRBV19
TGTGCCAGCTCCCCGTTTGAGACAGCATACGAGCAGTACTTC
CASSPFETAYEQYF
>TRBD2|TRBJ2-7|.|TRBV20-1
TGCAGTGCTAGAGAGGGGGAGGCTAGCGGGAGTCCTTTTTCTTACGAGCAGTACTTC
CSAREGEASGSPFSYEQYF
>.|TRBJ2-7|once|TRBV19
TGTGCCAGCAGTATCAGGTCTGCCTACGATCAGTACTTC
CASSIRSAYDQYF
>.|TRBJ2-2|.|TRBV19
TGTGCCGGTAGTATGAGGTCCACCGGGGAGCTGTTTTTT
CAGSMRSTGELFF
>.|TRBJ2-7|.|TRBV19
TGTGCCAATAGTATTCGTTCAGCGTACGAGCAGTACTTC
CANSIRSAYEQYF
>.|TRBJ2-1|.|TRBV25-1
TGTGCCAGCAGTACCTACAATGGGCAGTTCTTC
CASSTYNGQFF
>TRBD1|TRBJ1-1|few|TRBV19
TGTGCCAGTAGTTGGACAGGCAACACTGAAGCTTTCTTT
CASSWTGNTEAFF
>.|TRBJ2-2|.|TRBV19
TGTGCCAGTAGCTCCCGGAGTGTCGGGGAGCCGTTTTTT
CASSSRSVGEPFF
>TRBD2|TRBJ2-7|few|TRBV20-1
TGCAGTGCTAGAGAGGGGGGGGCTAGCGGGAGTCCTTTTTCTTACGAGCAGTACTTC
CSAREGGASGSPFSYEQYF
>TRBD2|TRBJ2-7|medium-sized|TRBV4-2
TGTGCCAGCAGCCGAGAAGCGGGGGGCTACGAGCAGTACTTC
CASSREAGGYEQYF
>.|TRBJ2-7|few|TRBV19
TGTGCCAGTGGTATCCGTAGTTCCTACGAGCAGTACTTC
CASGIRSSYEQYF
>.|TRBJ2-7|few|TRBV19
TGTGCCAGTAGTATTCGGAGTTCCTACGAGCAGTGCTTC
CASSIRSSYEQCF
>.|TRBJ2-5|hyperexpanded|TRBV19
TGTGCCAGTAGTAGTAGATCGGGAGAGACCCAGTACTTC
CASSSRSGETQYF
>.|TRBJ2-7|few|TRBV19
TGTCCCAGTAGTATCTACGGATCCTACGAGCAGTACTTC
CPSSIYGSYEQYF
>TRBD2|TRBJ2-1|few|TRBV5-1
TGCGCCAGCGGACGGGAGGAGGGCAATGAGCAGTTCTTC
CASGREEGNEQFF
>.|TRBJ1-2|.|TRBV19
TGTGCCAGTAGTGTCGGCAGCTATGGCTACGCCTTC
CASSVGSYGYAF
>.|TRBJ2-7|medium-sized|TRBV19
TGTGCCAGTTCCGGGAGAAGCACCGGCGAGCAGTACTTC
CASSGRSTGEQYF
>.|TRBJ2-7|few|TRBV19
TGTGCCAGTGGGCTCAGGAGCTCCTACGAGCAGTACTTC
CASGLRSSYEQYF
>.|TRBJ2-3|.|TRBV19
TGTGCCAGTAGTAACAGGGCCGCAGATACGCAGTATTTT
CASSNRAADTQYF
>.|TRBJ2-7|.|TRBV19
TGTGCCAGTAGTATCCGTAGTTCCTGCGAGCAGTACTTC
CASSIRSSCEQYF
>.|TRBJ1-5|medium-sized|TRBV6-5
TGTGCCAGCAGTTTGGGGGATCAGCCCCAGCATTTT
CASSLGDQPQHF
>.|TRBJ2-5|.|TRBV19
TGTGCCAGTAGTCCTAGGGCCGGAGAGACCCAGTACTTC
CASSPRAGETQYF
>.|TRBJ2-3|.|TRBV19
TGTGCCAGTAGTGTGCGGGGCGCAGATACGCAGTATTTT
CASSVRGADTQYF
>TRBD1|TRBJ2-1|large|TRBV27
TGTGCCAGCAGTTATGGACAGGGGGCGGATGAGCAGTTCTTC
CASSYGQGADEQFF
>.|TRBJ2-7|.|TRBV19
TGTGTCAGTAGCTTCCGAAGCTCCTACGAGCAGTACTTC
CVSSFRSSYEQYF
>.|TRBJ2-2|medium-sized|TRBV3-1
TGTGCCAGCAGCGCCCAGGACCATAGCGATCCGAACACCGGGGAGCTGTTTTTT
CASSAQDHSDPNTGELFF
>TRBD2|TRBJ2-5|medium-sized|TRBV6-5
TGTGCCAGCAGTACCACTAGCGGGGAAGAGACCCAGTACTTC
CASSTTSGEETQYF
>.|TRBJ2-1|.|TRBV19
TGTGCCAGTAGTATTGTTAGCGGCAATGAGCAGTTCTTC
CASSIVSGNEQFF
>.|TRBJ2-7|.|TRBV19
TGTGCCAGTAGCATCCGGAGCCCCTACGAGCAGTACTTC
CASSIRSPYEQYF
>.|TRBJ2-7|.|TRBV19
TGTGCCAGTAGTGTGAGGGGCTCCTACGAGCAGTACTTC
CASSVRGSYEQYF
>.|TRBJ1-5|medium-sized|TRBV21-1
TGTGCCAGCAGCAAAGAGTTTGGACAGGGGCAGTGTGGCAATCAGCCCCAGCATTTT
CASSKEFGQGQCGNQPQHF
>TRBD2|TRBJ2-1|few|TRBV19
TGTGCCAGTAGCCAGCGGGGGGGCATTGAGCAGTTCTTC
CASSQRGGIEQFF
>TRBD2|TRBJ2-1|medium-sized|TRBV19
TGTGCCAGTAGTATTTACAGCGGGGTAGGGAATGAGCAGTTCTTC
CASSIYSGVGNEQFF
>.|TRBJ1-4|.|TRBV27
TGTGCCGGCAGTTTTGGTCAGGGAGATGAAAAACTGTTTTTT
CAGSFGQGDEKLFF
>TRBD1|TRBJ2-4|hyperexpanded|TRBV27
TGTGCCAGCAGTTTCGGCCAGGGGGCAGACATTCAGTACTTC
CASSFGQGADIQYF
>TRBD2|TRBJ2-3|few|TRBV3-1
TGTGCCAGCAGCCTTACTAGCGGGGGGCCTGGAGATACGCAGTATTTT
CASSLTSGGPGDTQYF
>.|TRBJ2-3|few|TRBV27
TGTGCCAGCAGTTTTAGCACAGATACGCAGTATTTT
CASSFSTDTQYF
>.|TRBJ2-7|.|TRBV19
TGTGCCAGTAACGTTCGGAGCAGTTACGAGCAGTACTTC
CASNVRSSYEQYF
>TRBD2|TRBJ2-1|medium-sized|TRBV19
TGTGCCAGTAGTTGGACTAGCGGCGGAGGAAATGAGCAGTTCTTC
CASSWTSGGGNEQFF